A single sample is the source of the 17 T cell receptor beta chains below, sequenced in a study of OX40 agonist ivuxolimab in advanced cancers. Profiling relied on immunoSEQ multiplex PCR, and the TCRdb table lists in-frame clones only, not all of them. The sample yields some 64,000 clones, 87% seen once. The sequences come from CD4+ or CD8+ T cells sorted from blood, collected in a trial of the OX40 agonist ivuxolimab. These receptor sequences come from an adult with an advanced solid tumor such as melanoma, head and neck, liver or kidney cancer.

The chain carries TRBV19 and TRBJ1-2; TRBD1 aligns across 8 bases. CDR1 is LNHDA, CDR2 SQIVND, per germline (reference sequence). The CDR3 covers 13 residues. Trimming removed 4 bases from V and 8 bases from J; junction bases left unmatched: 6. CDR3 nucleotide sequence: TGTGCCAGTAGTACGACAGGGGTGTGGGGCTACACCTTC. Amino acid sequence: CASSTTGVWGYTF. Variable domain in full (rest from reference TRBV19 and TRBJ1-2): DGGITQSPKYLFRKEGQNVTLSCEQNLNHDAMYWYRQDPGQGLRLIYYSQIVNDFQKGDIAEGYSVSREKKESFPLTVTSAQKNPTAFYLCASSTTGVWGYTFGSGTRLTVV.

This clone was observed a single time. The CDR3: CATSSYSGGGSYEQYF. The CDR3 coding sequence is TGTGCCACCAGCAGTTATAGCGGGGGGGGATCCTACGAGCAGTACTTC. V gene TRBV15 combines with J gene TRBJ2-5; 11 bases map to TRBD2. The J call may not be correct, given that the DNA end is closer to TRBJ2-7. The CDR3 has 16 amino acids. CDR1 LNHNV and CDR2 YYDKDF come from the germline V gene (reference sequence).

The chain combines TRBV5-8 with TRBJ2-7, with D possibly TRBD1 on 6 matching bases. Germline loops: CDR1 SGHTS, CDR2 YDEGEE. Between the trimmed V and J ends, which lost 1 base and 2 bases, there was a span of 13 bases. CDR3 length equals 15 residues. The CDR3 DNA sequence: TGTGCCAGCAGCTTGCCTGACAGGTTAGCCTACGAGCAGTACTTC. Its protein is CASSLPDRLAYEQYF.

This chain links TRBV5-1 with TRBJ2-1, with D possibly TRBD1 on 6 matching bases. From germline, CDR1 is SGHRS and CDR2 YFSETQ. The CDR3 has 14 amino acids. Trimming removed 2 bases at V and 5 bases at J, with 11 bases between. This CDR3 is CASSFQGSDNEQFF. DNA for the CDR3: TGCGCCAGCAGCTTTCAGGGGTCGGACAATGAGCAGTTCTTC.

This clone appeared once. V and J are TRBV5-1 and TRBJ1-1; TRBD1 matches at 7 bases. The CDR3 has 15 residues. V gave up 0 bases and J gave up 1 base; unmatched junction bases: 3. Per the germline V gene, CDR1 is SGHRS and CDR2 is YFSETQ. The CDR3 DNA reads TGCGCCAGCAGCTTGGAGGCAGGGGGGAACACTGAAGCTTTCTTT. Its translation is CASSLEAGGNTEAFF. Using reference TRBV5-1 and TRBJ1-1 for the parts outside the CDR3, the full variable domain is KAGVTQTPRYLIKTRGQQVTLSCSPISGHRSVSWYQQTPGQGLQFLFEYFSETQRNKGNFPGRFSGRQFSNSRSEMNVSTLELGDSALYLCASSLEAGGNTEAFFGQGTRLTVV.

The genes are TRBV7-2 and TRBJ1-5; 8 nucleotides agree with TRBD1. CDR1 and CDR2 (germline): SGHTA, FQGNSA. The junction had 5 bases not matched to a gene; V was cut back by 1 base and J by 6 bases. The CDR3 is 15 amino acids. DNA of the CDR3: TGTGCCAGCAGCTTAGATGGACAGGGAACTCAGCCCCAGCATTTT. Translating gives CASSLDGQGTQPQHF.

The table lists this clone with a count of one. J is TRBJ2-4 and V is TRBV28; D not certain. V gave up 6 bases and J gave up 0 bases, with 12 bases separating them. The CDR3 is 15 amino acids. The germline gives CDR1 MDHEN, CDR2 SYDVKM. The CDR3 protein is CASSSSAVAKNIQYF. In DNA form, the CDR3 reads TGTGCCAGCAGCTCCTCAGCCGTAGCCAAAAACATTCAGTACTTC. The full variable domain, with the rest looked up from reference TRBV28 and TRBJ2-4, is DVKVTQSSRYLVKRTGEKVFLECVQDMDHENMFWYRQDPGLGLRLIYFSYDVKMKEKGDIPEGYSVSREKKERFSLILESASTNQTSMYLCASSSSAVAKNIQYFGAGTRLSVL.

This clone was seen once. The rearrangement joins TRBV2 to TRBJ2-1; tentative D call: TRBD2 (6 bases). Trimming shortened V by 6 bases and J by 4 bases, and 16 bases separated the two germline ends. Germline V gene lookup returns CDR1 SNHLY and CDR2 FYNNEI. There are 15 residues in the CDR3. In nucleotides, the CDR3 is TGTGCCAGCAGGGGGTTGGTAGCGGCATACAATGAGCAGTTCTTC. This gives the protein CASRGLVAAYNEQFF.

V usage is TRBV27 and J usage is TRBJ2-1, with D hard to call. Germline assignment: CDR1 MNHEY and CDR2 SMNVEV (reference sequence). Trimming pared 6 bases from V and 3 bases from J, leaving 15 bases between. The CDR3 has 15 amino acids. The CDR3 sequence: CASSPDVANYNEQFF. CDR3 bases: TGTGCCAGCAGCCCCGACGTAGCAAACTACAATGAGCAGTTCTTC.

The V call is TRBV6-1, the J call TRBJ2-3; 10 nucleotides match TRBD2. J gave up 0 bases and V 2 bases, and 8 bases lay outside the gene matches. Looked up from germline, CDR1 is MNHNS and CDR2 is SASEGT. The CDR3 is made up of 18 amino acids. The CDR3 DNA is TGTGCCAGCAGTGAACGGGTTAGCGGGGGGTCTAGCACAGATACGCAGTATTTT. Translated, it gives CASSERVSGGSSTDTQYF.

This chain links TRBV5-4 with TRBJ2-4; 7 bases are a match to TRBD1. CDR1 and CDR2 from the germline V gene are SGHNT and YYREEE (reference sequence). The CDR3 runs to 14 residues. V was clipped by 4 bases and J by 4 bases; unmatched bases: 5. The DNA of the CDR3 is TGTGCCAGCAGCCGAGGGACAGAAAAAAACATTCAGTACTTC. The encoded protein is CASSRGTEKNIQYF.

The rearrangement uses TRBV7-2 and TRBJ2-7; D unclear. V shed 2 bases and J shed 2 bases, with 13 bases lying between them. Germline V lookup: CDR1 SGHTA, CDR2 FQGNSA. The CDR3 covers 15 residues. The CDR3 nucleotides read TGTGCCAGCAGCTTACTAGAAGGTAGGGCCTACGAGCAGTACTTC. Protein sequence: CASSLLEGRAYEQYF.

The table lists this clone with a count of one. CDR3 in amino acids: CASSSQTTSSYNEQFF. CDR3 sequence (DNA): TGTGCCAGCAGCTCCCAGACTACCTCCTCCTACAATGAGCAGTTCTTC. The chain carries TRBV13 and TRBJ2-1, with D possibly TRBD2 on 5 matching bases. The CDR3 is 16 residues long. Germline V gives CDR1 PRHDT, CDR2 FYEKMQ (reference sequence). With 4 bases removed from V and 0 bases from J, the gap between germline ends came to 13 bases.

The gene calls are TRBV18 and TRBJ1-4; D not certain. Trimming left V 3 bases short and J 4 bases short, with 3 bases between. CDR1 KGHSH and CDR2 LQKENI come from the germline V gene. The CDR3 covers 12 residues. In DNA, the CDR3 is TGTGCCAGCTCACCTTATAATGAAAAACTGTTTTTT. Protein sequence: CASSPYNEKLFF.

The chain carries TRBV5-1 and TRBJ2-1, with D uncertain. This CDR3 spans 15 amino acids. V was cut by 0 bases and J by 0 bases, with 7 bases left in between. Germline lookup yields CDR1 SGHRS and CDR2 YFSETQ. Here the CDR3 reads CASSLGPGSYNEQFF. In nucleotides, the CDR3 is TGCGCCAGCAGCTTGGGGCCAGGCTCCTACAATGAGCAGTTCTTC.

The CDR3 here is CASSLDRGREKLFF. CDR3 DNA sequence: TGTGCCAGCAGCTTAGACAGGGGGCGCGAAAAACTGTTTTTT. The chain recombines TRBV11-2 with TRBJ1-4; 8 nucleotides match TRBD1. The J segment lost 8 bases and the V segment lost 0 bases, leaving 2 bases of the junction unmatched. The germline V gene encodes CDR1 SGHAT and CDR2 FQNNGV. The CDR3 totals 14 residues.

This clone was counted only a few times. V usage is TRBV6-5 and J usage is TRBJ1-6; 7 bases line up with TRBD1. The CDR3 totals 14 residues. Per the germline V gene, CDR1 is MNHEY and CDR2 is SVGAGI. V gave up 6 bases and J gave up 5 bases; unmatched junction bases: 4. The CDR3 bases are TGTGCCAGCAGGGACGGGACAGATAATTCACCCCTCCACTTT. This gives the protein CASRDGTDNSPLHF.